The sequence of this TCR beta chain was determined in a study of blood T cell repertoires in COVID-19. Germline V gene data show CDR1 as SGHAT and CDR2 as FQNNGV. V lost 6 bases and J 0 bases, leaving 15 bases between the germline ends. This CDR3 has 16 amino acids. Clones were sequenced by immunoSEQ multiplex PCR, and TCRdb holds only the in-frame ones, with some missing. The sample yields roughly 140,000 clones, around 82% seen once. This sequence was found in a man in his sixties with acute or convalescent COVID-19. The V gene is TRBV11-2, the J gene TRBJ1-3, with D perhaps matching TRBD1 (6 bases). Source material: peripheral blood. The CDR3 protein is CASSGAGANSGNTIYF. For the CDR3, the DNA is TGTGCCAGCAGTGGGGCAGGGGCTAACTCTGGAAACACCATATATTTT.